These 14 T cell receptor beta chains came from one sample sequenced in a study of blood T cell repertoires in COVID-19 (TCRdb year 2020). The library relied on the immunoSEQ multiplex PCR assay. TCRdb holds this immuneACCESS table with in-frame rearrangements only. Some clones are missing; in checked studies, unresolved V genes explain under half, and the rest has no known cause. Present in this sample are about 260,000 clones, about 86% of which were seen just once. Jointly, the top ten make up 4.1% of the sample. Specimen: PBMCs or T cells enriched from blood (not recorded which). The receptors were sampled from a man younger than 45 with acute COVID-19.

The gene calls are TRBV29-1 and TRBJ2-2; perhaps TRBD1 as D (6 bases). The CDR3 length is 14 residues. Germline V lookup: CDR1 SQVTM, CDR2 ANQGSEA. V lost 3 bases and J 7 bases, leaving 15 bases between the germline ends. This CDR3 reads CSVDGYRDGGELFF. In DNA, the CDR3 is TGCAGCGTTGATGGTTACAGGGACGGCGGGGAGCTGTTTTTT.

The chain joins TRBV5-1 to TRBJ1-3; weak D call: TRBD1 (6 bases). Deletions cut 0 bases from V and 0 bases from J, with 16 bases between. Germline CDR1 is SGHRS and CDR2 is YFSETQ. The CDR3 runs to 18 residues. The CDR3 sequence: CASSLALGGPRSGNTIYF. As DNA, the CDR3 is TGCGCCAGCAGCTTGGCCCTCGGGGGGCCCCGCTCTGGAAACACCATATATTTT.

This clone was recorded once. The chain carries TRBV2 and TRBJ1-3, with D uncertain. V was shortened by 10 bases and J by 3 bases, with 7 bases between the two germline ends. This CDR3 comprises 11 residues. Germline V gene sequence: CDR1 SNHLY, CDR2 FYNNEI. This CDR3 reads CATSGGNTIYF. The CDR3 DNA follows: TGTGCCACGAGCGGTGGAAACACCATATATTTT. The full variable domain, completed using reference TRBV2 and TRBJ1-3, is EPEVTQTPSHQVTQMGQEVILRCVPISNHLYFYWYRQILGQKVEFLVSFYNNEISEKSEIFDDQFSVERPDGSNFTLKIRSTKLEDSAMYFCATSGGNTIYFGEGSWLTVV.

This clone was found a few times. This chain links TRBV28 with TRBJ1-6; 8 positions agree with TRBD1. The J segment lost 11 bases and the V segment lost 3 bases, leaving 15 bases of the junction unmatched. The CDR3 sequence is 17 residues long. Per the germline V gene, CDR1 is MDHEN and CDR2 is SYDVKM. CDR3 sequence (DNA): TGTGCCAGCAGTTTCGTTACAGGGGGGTCTAGAGGGGCACCCCTCCACTTT. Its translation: CASSFVTGGSRGAPLHF.

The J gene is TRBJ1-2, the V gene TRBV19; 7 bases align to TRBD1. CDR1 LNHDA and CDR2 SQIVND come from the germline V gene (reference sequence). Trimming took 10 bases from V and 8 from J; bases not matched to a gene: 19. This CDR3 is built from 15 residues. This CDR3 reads CATQGEGRGEGGYTF. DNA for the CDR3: TGTGCCACCCAGGGAGAAGGCAGGGGGGAAGGAGGCTACACCTTC.

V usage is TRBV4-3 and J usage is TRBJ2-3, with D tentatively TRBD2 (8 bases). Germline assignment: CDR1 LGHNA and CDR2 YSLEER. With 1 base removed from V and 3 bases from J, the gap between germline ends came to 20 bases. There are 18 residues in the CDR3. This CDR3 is CASSQGGDSGSGTDTQYF. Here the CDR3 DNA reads TGCGCCAGCAGCCAAGGTGGGGACAGCGGGAGTGGAACAGATACGCAGTATTTT.

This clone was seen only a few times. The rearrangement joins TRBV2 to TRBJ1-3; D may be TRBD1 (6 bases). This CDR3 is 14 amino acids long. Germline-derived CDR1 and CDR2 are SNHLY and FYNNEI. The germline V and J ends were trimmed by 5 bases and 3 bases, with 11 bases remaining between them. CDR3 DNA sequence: TGTGCCAGCAGTCAACAGGGATTTGGAAACACCATATATTTT. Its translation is CASSQQGFGNTIYF.

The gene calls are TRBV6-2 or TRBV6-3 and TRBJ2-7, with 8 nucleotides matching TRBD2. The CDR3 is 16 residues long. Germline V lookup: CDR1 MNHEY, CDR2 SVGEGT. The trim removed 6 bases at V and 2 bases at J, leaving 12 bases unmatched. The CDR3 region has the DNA TGTGCCAGCAGCCCTTCGGGGACTAGGGGAACCTACGAGCAGTACGTC. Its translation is CASSPSGTRGTYEQYV.

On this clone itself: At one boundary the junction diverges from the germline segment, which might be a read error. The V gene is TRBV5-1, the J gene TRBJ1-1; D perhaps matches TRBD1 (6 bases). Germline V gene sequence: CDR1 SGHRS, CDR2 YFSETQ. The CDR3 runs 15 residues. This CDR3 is CASSLVYRANTEAFF. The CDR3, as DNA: TGTGCCAGCAGCTTGGTTTACAGGGCGAACACTGAAGCTTTCTTT.

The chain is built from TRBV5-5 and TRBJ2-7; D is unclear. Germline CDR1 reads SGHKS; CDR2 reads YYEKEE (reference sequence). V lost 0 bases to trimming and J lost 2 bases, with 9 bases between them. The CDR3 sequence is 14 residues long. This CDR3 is CASSLEIHPYEQYV. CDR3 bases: TGTGCCAGCAGCTTGGAAATCCATCCCTACGAGCAGTACGTC.

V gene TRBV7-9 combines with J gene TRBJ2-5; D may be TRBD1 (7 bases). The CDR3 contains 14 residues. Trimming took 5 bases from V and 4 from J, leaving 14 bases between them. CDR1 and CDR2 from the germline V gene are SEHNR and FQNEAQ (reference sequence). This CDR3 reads CASSDRQGGETQYF. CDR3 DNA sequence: TGTGCCAGCAGCGACCGACAGGGAGGAGAGACCCAGTACTTC.

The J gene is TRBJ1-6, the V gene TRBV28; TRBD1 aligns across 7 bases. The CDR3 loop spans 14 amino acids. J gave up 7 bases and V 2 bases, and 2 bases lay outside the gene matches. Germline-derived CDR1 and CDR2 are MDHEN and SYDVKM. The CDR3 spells CASSLGRGNSPLHF. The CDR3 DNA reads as TGTGCCAGCAGTTTAGGCAGGGGGAATTCACCCCTCCACTTT.

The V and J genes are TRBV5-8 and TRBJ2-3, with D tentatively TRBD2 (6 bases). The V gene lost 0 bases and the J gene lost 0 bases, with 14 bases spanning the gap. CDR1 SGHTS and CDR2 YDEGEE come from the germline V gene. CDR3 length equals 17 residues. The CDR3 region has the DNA TGTGCCAGCAGCTTGGGAGCTCTAGCGACTAGCACAGATACGCAGTATTTT. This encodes CASSLGALATSTDTQYF.

CDR3 region: CASSLGLGLPDTQYF. As DNA, the CDR3 is TGTGCCAGCAGCCTGGGACTAGGATTACCAGATACGCAGTATTTT. This rearrangement joins TRBV9 to TRBJ2-3; the match to TRBD2 covers 8 bases. Germline V gene lookup returns CDR1 SGDLS and CDR2 YYNGEE. The CDR3 covers 15 residues. V was clipped by 4 bases and J by 4 bases; unmatched bases: 8.